Listed here are 32 T cell receptor beta chains from one sample, sequenced in a study of Ad26.COV2.S vaccination and SARS-CoV-2 variants. The assay was immunoSEQ multiplex PCR, and TCRdb's table has in-frame clones only and misses some. The table has about 400,000 clones, around nine tenths seen once. Treatment denoted: around 19 received Ad26.COV2.S at low or high dose, single or two shots; roughly five received placebo; per-sample allocation not given. Sampling took place 63 days after the first vaccine or placebo injection. The sample was peripheral blood, taken in a trial of Ad26.COV2.S vaccine versus placebo. Receptors were obtained from a person between 18 and 59 years old who received the Ad26.COV2.S COVID-19 vaccine or a placebo.

On this clone: This specimen includes other DNA sequences encoding the same CDR3. The chain joins TRBV18 to TRBJ2-7; tentative D call: TRBD1 (6 bases). The ends were cut back, 5 bases at V and 4 bases at J, with 9 bases in the middle. CDR3 length equals 12 residues. The germline gives CDR1 KGHSH, CDR2 LQKENI. The chain's CDR3 is CASSTQGYEQYF. The CDR3 DNA follows: TGTGCCAGCTCAACACAGGGATACGAGCAGTACTTC.

The chain recombines TRBV7-2 with TRBJ1-1; 8 bases line up with TRBD1. This CDR3 comprises 18 residues. Germline V gene sequence: CDR1 SGHTA, CDR2 FQGNSA. J gave up 8 bases and V 2 bases, and 19 bases lay outside the gene matches. As DNA, the CDR3 is TGTGCCAGCAGCTTACTACCCACAGGGGGGAGAACGACAAGGGAAGCTTTCTTT. Its protein is CASSLLPTGGRTTREAFF.

The chain carries TRBV10-3 and TRBJ2-3, with D possibly TRBD1 on 6 matching bases. The germline V gene encodes CDR1 ENHRY and CDR2 SYGVKD. Trimming removed 3 bases at V and 1 base at J, with 17 bases between. CDR3 size: 17 residues. The DNA for the CDR3 is TGTGCCATCAGTGATCGTCGAGGGGGATTTGGCACAGATACGCAGTATTTT. Its translation: CAISDRRGGFGTDTQYF.

The chain recombines TRBV18 with TRBJ2-7; possible D gene TRBD2, 6 bases. The CDR3 extends over 14 amino acids. The V gene lost 3 bases and the J gene lost 5 bases, with 14 bases spanning the gap. Germline V gives CDR1 KGHSH, CDR2 LQKENI. This CDR3 is CASSPERGGHEQYF. The CDR3 coding sequence is TGTGCCAGCTCACCCGAACGGGGAGGCCACGAGCAGTACTTC.

This clone was seen a single time. The chain joins TRBV27 to TRBJ2-1; 14 nucleotides match TRBD2. Germline assignment: CDR1 MNHEY and CDR2 SMNVEV (reference sequence). V dropped 5 bases and J dropped 5; count of bases not matched to a gene: 11. The CDR3 runs 18 residues. In DNA, the CDR3 is TGTGCCAGCAGTCCACTCCCTAGGACTAGCGGGGGGCACAATGAGCAGTTCTTC. Its protein product is CASSPLPRTSGGHNEQFF.

The J gene is TRBJ2-3, the V gene TRBV7-2; 8 positions agree with TRBD2. V gave up 1 base and J gave up 5 bases; unmatched junction bases: 8. The CDR3 is made up of 16 amino acids. Germline CDR1 is SGHTA and CDR2 is FQGNSA. The CDR3 is CASSLGGLGVQDTQYF. DNA for the CDR3: TGTGCCAGCAGCTTAGGGGGACTAGGGGTGCAAGATACGCAGTATTTT.

As concerns this clone: One end of the junction is discordant with germline, which a read error may explain. The chain couples TRBV19 to TRBJ1-5, with a possible D match to TRBD1 (5 bases). The CDR3 has 15 amino acids. The germline gives CDR1 LNHDA, CDR2 SQIVND (reference sequence). CDR3 region: CASSLDSYSNQPQHF. Here the CDR3 DNA reads TGTGCCAGTAGTCTAGACAGTTATAGCAATCAGCCCCAGCATTTT. Combining the CDR3 with reference TRBV19 and TRBJ1-5 gives the whole variable domain DGGITQSPKYLFRKEGQNVTLSCEQNLNHDAMYWYRQDPGQGLRLIYYSQIVNDFQKGDIAEGYSVSREKKESFPLTVTSAQKNPTAFYLCASSLDSYSNQPQHFGDGTRLSIL.

The rearrangement uses TRBV20-1 and TRBJ1-1; possible D gene TRBD1, 5 bases. The germline V gene encodes CDR1 DFQATT and CDR2 SNEGSKA (reference sequence). V was pared by 3 bases and J by 1 base, with 18 bases between. CDR3 length equals 16 residues. The CDR3 nucleotides read TGCAGTGCTAGTAGCAGGGCAGAATATGCGAACACTGAAGCTTTCTTT. This translates into CSASSRAEYANTEAFF.

The sample holds many counts of this clone. V gene TRBV30 combines with J gene TRBJ1-5; 8 bases are a match to TRBD1. V was clipped by 6 bases and J by 0 bases; unmatched bases: 1. CDR3 length: 13 amino acids. Germline V gene sequence: CDR1 GTSNPN, CDR2 SVGIG (reference sequence). This chain's CDR3 is CACDRGSNQPQHF. The CDR3, as DNA: TGTGCCTGCGACAGGGGTAGCAATCAGCCCCAGCATTTT.

The CDR3 sequence: CASSKRDRAKISGTQYF. The CDR3 DNA is TGTGCCAGCAGCAAAAGGGACAGGGCCAAAATCTCGGGGACCCAGTACTTC. This rearrangement joins TRBV21-1 to TRBJ2-5; no DNA check was done on the table's D call, TRBD1. TRBV21-1 is a recognized pseudogene. The length of the CDR3 is 17 residues.

The rearrangement uses TRBV12-3 or TRBV12-4 and TRBJ2-3; a weak D match, TRBD1 (5 bases). The CDR3 extends over 12 amino acids. Trimming removed 6 bases from V and 5 bases from J, with 9 bases in between. This chain's CDR3 is CASRQGGDTQYF. In nucleotides, the CDR3 is TGTGCCAGCAGGCAGGGTGGAGATACGCAGTATTTT.

There are a few counts of this clone. V usage is TRBV28 and J usage is TRBJ1-1; D gene ambiguous. CDR1 is MDHEN and CDR2 is SYDVKM in the germline V gene. The CDR3 loop spans 14 amino acids. Trimming removed 5 bases from V and 2 bases from J, with 12 bases in between. Written as DNA, the CDR3 is TGTGCCAGCAGTCCGCCTACGGTAAACACTGAAGCTTTCTTT. It translates to CASSPPTVNTEAFF.

This clone was seen once. This chain joins TRBV19 and TRBJ2-3; 7 bases are a match to TRBD2. In germline, CDR1 is LNHDA, CDR2 SQIVND (reference sequence). V gave up 0 bases and J gave up 4 bases; unmatched junction bases: 4. CDR3 length: 15 residues. In DNA, the CDR3 is TGTGCCAGTAGTATAGAGGCGGGGGACGCAGATACGCAGTATTTT. It codes for CASSIEAGDADTQYF.

V and J are TRBV7-8 and TRBJ2-1, with a weak D call TRBD1 (6 bases). Germline V gene lookup returns CDR1 SGHVS and CDR2 FQNEAQ. V lost 5 bases and J lost 4, with 9 bases in between. This CDR3 is 13 amino acids long. The CDR3 region has the DNA TGTGCCAGCAGCCGTGGACAGTACAATGAGCAGTTCTTC. Residues: CASSRGQYNEQFF.

The chain uses TRBV30 and TRBJ1-6, with D tentatively TRBD1 (5 bases). This CDR3 spans 14 amino acids. Germline CDR1 reads GTSNPN; CDR2 reads SVGIG (reference sequence). With 0 bases removed from V and 8 bases from J, the gap between germline ends came to 11 bases. CDR3 coding DNA: TGTGCCTGGAGTGTACAGGACTCGTATTCACCCCTCCACTTT. Residues: CAWSVQDSYSPLHF.

This sequence joins TRBV7-3 and TRBJ1-3, with TRBD1 as a possible D gene (6 bases). The CDR3 spans 14 residues. Trimming removed 2 bases from V and 2 bases from J, with 7 bases in between. Germline V lookup: CDR1 SGHTA, CDR2 FQGTGA. The CDR3 reads CASSLGGPGNTIYF. DNA for the CDR3: TGTGCCAGCAGCTTAGGGGGGCCTGGAAACACCATATATTTT.

A few counts support this clone. The genes are TRBV3-1 (or the pseudogene TRBV3-2) and TRBJ2-5; D ambiguous. This CDR3 contains 15 residues. Germline loops: CDR1 LGHDT, CDR2 YNNKEL (reference sequence). V was shortened by 2 bases and J by 6 bases, with 16 bases between the two germline ends. CDR3 nucleotides: TGTGCCAGCAGCCAATTCTCTTCCCCCACACAGACCCAGTACTTC. Protein sequence: CASSQFSSPTQTQYF.

The CDR3 DNA follows: TGTGCCAGCAGCTTGTCGGCTTTGAAGGCCTTCAATGAGCAGTTCTTC. Translating gives CASSLSALKAFNEQFF. J is TRBJ2-1 and V is TRBV7-6; D gene uncertain. There are 16 residues in the CDR3. The germline V gene has CDR1 SGHVS and CDR2 FNYEAQ. V lost 3 bases and J lost 6, with 18 bases in between.

As concerns this clone: This sample also contains other DNA sequences that code for the same CDR3. V is TRBV27 and J is TRBJ1-1; no clear D. V was pared by 5 bases and J by 1 base, with 8 bases between. CDR1 and CDR2 (germline): MNHEY, SMNVEV (reference sequence). This CDR3 comprises 13 residues. The CDR3 DNA follows: TGTGCCAGCAGTCTAGCCAGGAACACTGAAGCTTTCTTT. It codes for CASSLARNTEAFF.

V gene TRBV2 combines with J gene TRBJ2-2, with D uncertain. The length of the CDR3 is 12 residues. In germline, CDR1 is SNHLY, CDR2 FYNNEI. V lost 6 bases to trimming and J lost 6 bases, with 8 bases between them. CDR3 nucleotides: TGTGCCAGCAGGTACAGTCCCGGGGAGCTGTTTTTT. It codes for CASRYSPGELFF.

The chain has TRBV7-6 and TRBJ2-5, with a possible D match to TRBD1 (5 bases). Germline lookup yields CDR1 SGHVS and CDR2 FNYEAQ. Between the trimmed V and J ends, which lost 2 bases and 7 bases, there was a span of 17 bases. The length of the CDR3 is 15 residues. CDR3 sequence: CASSLSLGQGRTQYF. The CDR3 DNA is TGTGCCAGCAGCTTAAGCTTAGGGCAGGGTAGGACCCAGTACTTC.

This chain uses TRBV6-5 with TRBJ2-2, with 9 positions matching TRBD1. V dropped 4 bases and J dropped 5; count of bases not matched to a gene: 2. The CDR3 consists of 14 residues. CDR1 is MNHEY and CDR2 is SVGAGI in the germline V gene. The CDR3 loop reads CASSSGTGTGELFF. CDR3 sequence (DNA): TGTGCCAGCAGTTCCGGGACAGGGACCGGGGAGCTGTTTTTT.

The chain uses TRBV7-9 and TRBJ1-4, with D possibly TRBD1 on 5 matching bases. The CDR3 loop spans 15 amino acids. Trimming left V 5 bases short and J 5 bases short, with 15 bases between. Per germline, CDR1 SEHNR and CDR2 FQNEAQ (reference sequence). The CDR3 bases are TGTGCCAGCAGCCTCCCCGAGGGGTGGAATGAAAAACTGTTTTTT. It translates to CASSLPEGWNEKLFF. The whole variable domain, filled in from reference TRBV7-9 and TRBJ1-4, reads DTGVSQNPRHKITKRGQNVTFRCDPISEHNRLYWYRQTLGQGPEFLTYFQNEAQLEKSRLLSDRFSAERPKGSFSTLEIQRTEQGDSAMYLCASSLPEGWNEKLFFGSGTQLSVL.

The chain recombines TRBV24-1 with TRBJ2-5, with D possibly TRBD2 on 5 matching bases. Germline assignment: CDR1 KGHDR and CDR2 SFDVKD. Trimming removed 2 bases at V and 2 bases at J, with 14 bases between. The CDR3 extends over 16 amino acids. Here the CDR3 reads CATSDSPSWGQETQYF. Here the CDR3 DNA reads TGTGCCACCAGTGATTCGCCTAGCTGGGGACAAGAGACCCAGTACTTC.

The chain has TRBV28 and TRBJ2-7, with 9 bases aligning to TRBD2. V lost 7 bases to trimming and J lost 1 base; unmatched junction nucleotides: 8. The CDR3 consists of 15 residues. Germline-derived CDR1 and CDR2 are MDHEN and SYDVKM. This CDR3 reads CASTISLAGSYEQYF. CDR3 DNA: TGTGCCAGCACCATCAGCCTAGCGGGGTCCTACGAGCAGTACTTC.

This chain joins TRBV11-2 and TRBJ2-7, with TRBD1 matching over 9 bases. CDR3 size: 15 residues. V lost 1 base and J lost 3; bases outside the gene matches: 4. Germline assignment: CDR1 SGHAT and CDR2 FQNNGV. Written as DNA, the CDR3 is TGTGCCAGCAGCTTAGGACAGGGGGAGGGCTACGAGCAGTACTTC. It translates to CASSLGQGEGYEQYF.

This chain uses TRBV7-3 with TRBJ2-3; TRBD2 matches 9 bases. This CDR3 contains 15 residues. The germline CDR1 and CDR2 sequences are SGHTA and FQGTGA. Germline trimming cut 2 bases from V and 5 bases from J; bases unmatched to any gene: 5. CDR3: CASSLSSGVGDTQYF. The CDR3 nucleotides read TGTGCCAGCAGCTTATCTAGCGGGGTTGGAGATACGCAGTATTTT.

The chain has TRBV7-3 and TRBJ2-5; 11 nucleotides match TRBD2. The germline gives CDR1 SGHTA, CDR2 FQGTGA. With V trimmed by 2 bases and J by 5 bases, 13 bases remained unmatched. CDR3 length: 18 residues. The CDR3 spells CASSLGVFSGGAKETQYF. The CDR3 region has the DNA TGTGCCAGCAGCTTAGGAGTATTTAGCGGGGGGGCGAAGGAGACCCAGTACTTC.

The genes are TRBV7-6 and TRBJ1-2; 10 nucleotides line up with TRBD1. Germline trimming cut 4 bases from V and 8 bases from J; bases unmatched to any gene: 4. This CDR3 has 13 residues. Germline loops: CDR1 SGHVS, CDR2 FNYEAQ. The CDR3 DNA sequence: TGTGCCAGCAGCTCAGGGACAGGGGAAGGCTACACCTTC. Translating gives CASSSGTGEGYTF.

CDR3 nucleotides: TGCGCCAGCAGCCAACTTCCTGACAGGGGCAGGGATCAGCCCCAGCATTTT. It encodes CASSQLPDRGRDQPQHF. This chain uses TRBV4-1 with TRBJ1-5; TRBD1 aligns across 8 bases. CDR3 size: 17 residues. Germline V gene sequence: CDR1 MGHRA, CDR2 YSYEKL. The trim removed 2 bases at V and 5 bases at J, leaving 11 bases unmatched.

CDR3: CASSGTVASNQPQHF. The CDR3 region has the DNA TGTGCCAGCAGCGGGACGGTTGCCAGCAATCAGCCCCAGCATTTT. V gene TRBV2 combines with J gene TRBJ1-5; TRBD1 might be the D (5 bases). Germline V gene data show CDR1 as SNHLY and CDR2 as FYNNEI. V shed 6 bases and J shed 1 base, with 13 bases lying between them. The length of the CDR3 is 15 residues.

This chain joins TRBV6-5 and TRBJ1-1; a possible D gene is TRBD1 (5 bases). The CDR3 length is 14 residues. Trimming cost V 7 bases and J 1 base, with 13 bases left between them. Germline V CDR1 and CDR2: MNHEY, SVGAGI. The CDR3 protein is CASNRGRKNTEAFF. The CDR3 DNA reads as TGTGCCAGCAACCGGGGACGGAAGAACACTGAAGCTTTCTTT.